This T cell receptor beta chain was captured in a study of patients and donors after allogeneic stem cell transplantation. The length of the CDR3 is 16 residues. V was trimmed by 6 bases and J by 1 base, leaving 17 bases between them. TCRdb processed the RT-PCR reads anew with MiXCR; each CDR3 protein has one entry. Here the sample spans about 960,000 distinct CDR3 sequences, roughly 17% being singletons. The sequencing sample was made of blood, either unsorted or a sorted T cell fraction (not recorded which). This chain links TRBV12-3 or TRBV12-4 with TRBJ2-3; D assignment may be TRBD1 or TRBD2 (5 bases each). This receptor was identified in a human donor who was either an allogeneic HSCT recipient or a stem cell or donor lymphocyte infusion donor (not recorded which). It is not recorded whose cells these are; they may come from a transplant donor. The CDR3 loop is CASSSNSRDRTDTQYF. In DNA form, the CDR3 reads TGTGCCAGCAGCTCAAACTCCCGGGACCGCACAGATACGCAGTATTTT.